A selection of T cell receptor beta chains follows, all from one sample in a study of blood T cell repertoires in COVID-19. Clones were read by immunoSEQ multiplex PCR, and TCRdb kept only the in-frame ones, dropping some. The sample lists roughly 250,000 clones; around 87% were seen once. The sequencing input was PBMCs or T cells enriched from blood (not recorded which). These receptor sequences come from a woman aged 18-29 years who had recovered from COVID-19. CDR3s include the opening cysteine and the closing phenylalanine or tryptophan. The D gene is left open where the match is weak. Size is stated for part of the rows, as once, few or many counts, or as a class when the clone is expanded.

J gene: TRBJ1-2
clone size: .
D gene: TRBD1
V gene: TRBV5-8
CDR3 DNA: TGTGCCAGCAGCTTAGAAGGACAGGGGAGTTTTAATGGCTACACCTTC
CDR3 protein: CASSLEGQGSFNGYTF

J gene: TRBJ2-1
clone size: .
D gene: TRBD2
V gene: TRBV19
CDR3 DNA: TGTGCCAGTAGTTTCGGGACTAGCGGGGGGGAGAATGAGCAGTTCTTC
CDR3 protein: CASSFGTSGGENEQFF

J gene: TRBJ2-2
clone size: .
D gene: .
V gene: TRBV5-4
CDR3 DNA: TGTGCCAGCAGCTTGGGAGGAGGGGACACCGGGGAGCTGTTTTTT
CDR3 protein: CASSLGGGDTGELFF

J gene: TRBJ1-5
clone size: once
D gene: TRBD1
V gene: TRBV28
CDR3 DNA: TGTGCCATCCACACCGACAGGGCGGGCAATCAGCCCCAGCATTTT
CDR3 protein: CAIHTDRAGNQPQHF

J gene: TRBJ2-7
clone size: .
D gene: .
V gene: TRBV5-5
CDR3 DNA: TGTGCCAGCAGCTTGGGGCCGAACTCCTACGAGCAGTACTTC
CDR3 protein: CASSLGPNSYEQYF

J gene: TRBJ2-7
clone size: once
D gene: TRBD1
V gene: TRBV2
CDR3 DNA: TGTGCCAGCAGTGAAGGGGACAGCGCCTACGAGCAGTACTTC
CDR3 protein: CASSEGDSAYEQYF

J gene: TRBJ2-7
clone size: .
D gene: .
V gene: TRBV5-5
CDR3 DNA: TGTGCCAGCAGGGGTCAGGGCGGCGGATCTTTCTCCTACGAGCAGTACTTC
CDR3 protein: CASRGQGGGSFSYEQYF

J gene: TRBJ2-5
clone size: .
D gene: TRBD2
V gene: TRBV20-1
CDR3 DNA: TGCAGTGCTAGTTCCCTAGCGGGGCGACAAGAGACCCAGTACTTC
CDR3 protein: CSASSLAGRQETQYF

J gene: TRBJ1-1
clone size: .
D gene: TRBD1
V gene: TRBV5-4
CDR3 DNA: TGTGCCAGCAGCACGGGACAGGGCTACACTGAAGCTTTCTTT
CDR3 protein: CASSTGQGYTEAFF

J gene: TRBJ2-7
clone size: .
D gene: TRBD1
V gene: TRBV5-1
CDR3 DNA: TGCGCCAGCAGCTTGGCTTCAGGGGGTCCGGACGAGCAGTACTTC
CDR3 protein: CASSLASGGPDEQYF

J gene: TRBJ2-7
clone size: .
D gene: TRBD2
V gene: TRBV5-1
CDR3 DNA: TGCGCCAGCAGCTCCCGGACTAGCGGGGCATCTGAGCAGTACTTC
CDR3 protein: CASSSRTSGASEQYF

J gene: TRBJ2-1
clone size: .
D gene: TRBD2
V gene: TRBV5-1
CDR3 DNA: TGCGCCAGCAGCTTGGAGACTAGCATATACAATGAGCAGTTCTTC
CDR3 protein: CASSLETSIYNEQFF

J gene: TRBJ2-2
clone size: once
D gene: .
V gene: TRBV7-8
CDR3 DNA: TGTGCCAGCAGCTTAGCAGTCCAAGGACAACCGAACACCGGGGAGCTGTTTTTT
CDR3 protein: CASSLAVQGQPNTGELFF

J gene: TRBJ1-2
clone size: once
D gene: .
V gene: TRBV12-3/TRBV12-4
CDR3 DNA: TGTGCCAGCAGTTTACCGGGTGGAGGCTACACCTTC
CDR3 protein: CASSLPGGGYTF

J gene: TRBJ2-3
clone size: .
D gene: .
V gene: TRBV11-2
CDR3 DNA: TGTGCCAGCAGCTTAGATCCCAGGGTTAAAGTTTCGCAGTATTTT
CDR3 protein: CASSLDPRVKVSQYF

J gene: TRBJ1-6
clone size: .
D gene: .
V gene: TRBV5-6
CDR3 DNA: TGTGCCAGCAGCTTGGGTGACTTAAATTCACCCCTCCACTTT
CDR3 protein: CASSLGDLNSPLHF

J gene: TRBJ2-7
clone size: .
D gene: .
V gene: TRBV28
CDR3 DNA: TGTGCCAGCAGTGCCACAGGGGTGGTAGCGGACTACGAGCAGTACTTC
CDR3 protein: CASSATGVVADYEQYF